The 2 T cell receptor beta chains below come from one sample, sequenced in a study of immune cell composition in non-small cell lung cancer. Method: immunoSEQ multiplex PCR; TCRdb's copy keeps in-frame clones and lacks some. The table records about 2,300 clones, 65% to 90% of them present only once. The specimen was lung tumor tissue. These TCRs come from a human donor with non-small cell lung cancer.

The chain employs TRBV6-5 and TRBJ2-2; TRBD2 is a possible D gene (6 bases). The germline CDR1 and CDR2 sequences are MNHEY and SVGAGI. The CDR3 length is 16 residues. V was clipped by 2 bases and J by 0 bases, with 10 bases between them. CDR3 nucleotide sequence: TGTGCCAGCAGTTACCTAGCGCAAGCGAACACCGGGGAGCTGTTTTTT. Protein sequence: CASSYLAQANTGELFF.

The chain employs TRBV5-3 and TRBJ1-2; 7 positions agree with TRBD1. TRBV5-3 is marked as an open reading frame, function uncertain. The ends lost 0 bases at V and 4 bases at J; junction bases unmatched: 3. CDR3 length: 14 amino acids. In nucleotides, the CDR3 is TGTGCCAGAAGCTTGGGCGGGGACAGCTATGGCTACACCTTC. It codes for CARSLGGDSYGYTF.